What follows are 32 T cell receptor beta chains derived from one specimen sequenced in a study of CD8 T cells in ankylosing spondylitis. TCRdb fed the 5' RACE reads into MiXCR, producing one record per CDR3 protein. The sample has roughly 180,000 distinct CDR3 sequences, around 10% seen once; the top ten hold approximately 32%. The sample comprised blood, either unsorted or a sorted T cell fraction (not recorded which). The receptors stem from a male donor with ankylosing spondylitis or in good health (not recorded which).

The sample holds many counts of this clonotype. The chain has TRBV5-1 and TRBJ2-4; D is unclear. The CDR3 length is 13 residues. V lost 1 base and J lost 8, with 10 bases in between. Germline assignment: CDR1 SGHRS and CDR2 YFSETQ. Here the CDR3 DNA reads TGCGCCAGCAGCTTGCAGAGGAGAGACATTCAGTACTTC. It specifies CASSLQRRDIQYF.

In its sample, this clonotype was seen a few times. The genes are TRBV11-2 and TRBJ2-6; D ambiguous. This CDR3 is 14 amino acids long. Between the trimmed V and J ends, which lost 4 bases and 1 base, there was a span of 5 bases. Per the germline V gene, CDR1 is SGHAT and CDR2 is FQNNGV. This CDR3 is CASSYHSGANVLTF. CDR3 sequence (DNA): TGTGCCAGCAGCTACCATTCTGGGGCCAACGTCCTGACTTTC.

This clonotype was found a few times. The rearrangement joins TRBV7-9 to TRBJ2-3; no clear D gene. CDR3 length equals 14 residues. Trimming took off 1 base at V and 2 bases at J, with 7 bases between the two ends. Germline values: CDR1 SEHNR, CDR2 FQNEAQ (reference sequence). The CDR3 here is CASSLDGFTDTQYF. In DNA, the CDR3 is TGTGCCAGCAGCTTAGACGGATTCACAGATACGCAGTATTTT.

This clonotype has a count of ten or more. The chain links TRBV12-3 or TRBV12-4 to TRBJ1-4, with TRBD1 matching over 7 bases. V shed 7 bases and J 8 bases; nucleotides not matched to a gene: 7. This CDR3 is 13 amino acids long. The CDR3 DNA is TGTGCCAGCAAAGACAGGGTTGAGGAAAAACTGTTTTTT. It yields the protein CASKDRVEEKLFF.

V usage is TRBV20-1 and J usage is TRBJ2-1; 9 nucleotides agree with TRBD2. Germline lookup yields CDR1 DFQATT and CDR2 SNEGSKA (reference sequence). CDR3 length: 16 amino acids. The V and J ends lost 1 base and 1 base, in that order; junction bases with no gene match: 5. CDR3 coding DNA: TGCAGTGCTAGAGGGGGAGCGGGAGGTTCCTACAATGAGCAGTTCTTC. Protein sequence: CSARGGAGGSYNEQFF.

In its sample, this clonotype was seen many times. The chain uses TRBV5-1 and TRBJ1-1; possibly TRBD1 for D (6 bases). This CDR3 spans 13 amino acids. Germline V gene lookup returns CDR1 SGHRS and CDR2 YFSETQ. Trimming stripped 3 bases from V and 5 bases from J, with 11 bases between. The CDR3 spells CASSSGGPTEAFF. The CDR3 DNA reads TGCGCCAGCAGCTCCGGGGGGCCAACTGAAGCTTTCTTT.

This clonotype was counted a few times. The rearrangement joins TRBV18 to TRBJ2-5, with 8 bases matching TRBD1. Germline V gene sequence: CDR1 KGHSH, CDR2 LQKENI. Trimming at V came to 1 base and at J to 5 bases, leaving 9 bases not matched to a gene. The CDR3 is 16 residues long. The CDR3 DNA follows: TGTGCCAGCTCACCACGGACGACAGGGGCGGAGGAGACCCAGTACTTC. It yields the protein CASSPRTTGAEETQYF. Full variable domain (rest looked up from reference TRBV18 and TRBJ2-5): NAGVMQNPRHLVRRRGQEARLRCSPMKGHSHVYWYRQLPEEGLKFMVYLQKENIIDESGMPKERFSAEFPKEGPSILRIQQVVRGDSAAYFCASSPRTTGAEETQYFGPGTRLLVL.

This clonotype has more than one count but fewer than ten. The chain recombines TRBV6-4 with TRBJ2-3, with D possibly being TRBD2 (6 bases). CDR1 is MRHNA and CDR2 is SNTAGT in the germline V gene. This CDR3 is 13 amino acids long. Trimming removed 4 bases at V and 6 bases at J, with 11 bases between. The CDR3 DNA follows: TGTGCCAGCAGTGGGGACTCAGCGGATACGCAGTATTTT. Amino acid sequence: CASSGDSADTQYF.

The chain employs TRBV11-2 and TRBJ2-5; 8 nucleotides agree with TRBD1. This CDR3 contains 13 residues. After removal of 5 bases from V and 4 bases from J, the junction contained 3 bases not matched to a gene. Germline V gene sequence: CDR1 SGHAT, CDR2 FQNNGV. This CDR3 is CASSADRAETQYF. DNA for the CDR3: TGTGCCAGCAGCGCGGACAGGGCAGAGACCCAGTACTTC.

This clonotype was counted at least ten times. V and J are TRBV7-9 and TRBJ1-2; 7 bases line up with TRBD1. The CDR3 spans 13 residues. V shed 7 bases and J 4 bases; nucleotides not matched to a gene: 6. From germline, CDR1 is SEHNR and CDR2 FQNEAQ (reference sequence). CDR3 amino acids: CASTQGGGYGYTF. The CDR3 nucleotides are TGTGCCAGCACCCAGGGGGGGGGCTATGGCTACACCTTC.

This clonotype was observed a few times. This chain links TRBV7-9 with TRBJ1-1; D might be TRBD1 (6 bases). From germline, CDR1 is SEHNR and CDR2 FQNEAQ (reference sequence). V was trimmed by 5 bases and J by 7 bases, leaving 14 bases between them. This CDR3 has 13 residues. CDR3 protein: CASSQGGVSEAFF. The CDR3 DNA sequence: TGTGCCAGCAGCCAAGGGGGAGTAAGTGAAGCTTTCTTT.

This clonotype appeared a few times. This chain uses TRBV5-1 with TRBJ2-1; 14 bases align to TRBD2. The V segment lost 4 bases and the J segment 10 bases; nucleotides outside the gene matches: 10. The CDR3 consists of 16 residues. Germline loops: CDR1 SGHRS, CDR2 YFSETQ. Here the CDR3 DNA reads TGCGCCAGCAGCCCGACCGGGACTAGCGGGAGCCGGGAGCAGTTCTTC. This translates into CASSPTGTSGSREQFF.

This clonotype was picked up many times. The chain is built from TRBV12-3 or TRBV12-4 and TRBJ2-7; D unresolved. The CDR3 has 14 residues. Trimming cost V 3 bases and J 2 bases, with 11 bases left between them. The CDR3 DNA follows: TGTGCCAGCAGTTTCTCCATCGGAGCCTACGAGCAGTACTTC. Translation: CASSFSIGAYEQYF.

The genes are TRBV5-1 and TRBJ2-7, with D uncertain. V was shortened by 0 bases and J by 0 bases, with 10 bases between the two germline ends. The CDR3 length is 15 residues. CDR1 is SGHRS, CDR2 YFSETQ, per germline. CDR3 DNA sequence: TGCGCCAGCAGCTTGGGTAACAGAAGCTCCTACGAGCAGTACTTC. Its protein product is CASSLGNRSSYEQYF.

This clonotype was counted only a few times. The J gene is TRBJ1-2, the V gene TRBV25-1, with D maybe TRBD1 (5 bases). This CDR3 has 16 amino acids. Germline V CDR1 and CDR2: MGHDK, SYGVNS. V was clipped by 5 bases and J by 5 bases, with 21 bases between them. In DNA, the CDR3 is TGTGCCAGCAGTTCGCCGGGGCACCGCGGGAGATATGGCTACACCTTC. Encoded protein: CASSSPGHRGRYGYTF.

There are many counts of this clonotype. V is TRBV5-1 and J is TRBJ2-4; D is uncertain. CDR1 and CDR2 (germline): SGHRS, YFSETQ. The CDR3 runs 16 residues. V gave up 1 base and J gave up 3 bases, with 14 bases separating them. CDR3 protein: CASSLTSQLSKNIQYF. CDR3 sequence (DNA): TGCGCCAGCAGCTTGACCAGTCAGTTAAGCAAAAACATTCAGTACTTC. Using reference TRBV5-1 and TRBJ2-4 for the parts outside the CDR3, the full variable domain is KAGVTQTPRYLIKTRGQQVTLSCSPISGHRSVSWYQQTPGQGLQFLFEYFSETQRNKGNFPGRFSGRQFSNSRSEMNVSTLELGDSALYLCASSLTSQLSKNIQYFGAGTRLSVL.

This clonotype was observed many times. The gene calls are TRBV4-3 and TRBJ2-1; TRBD2 is a possible D gene (5 bases). V lost 1 base, J lost 4 bases, and 11 bases lay in between. The CDR3 covers 15 residues. Germline V lookup: CDR1 LGHNA, CDR2 YSLEER. CDR3 nucleotide sequence: TGCGCCAGCAGCCAAGCCGGGGATTTTTACAATGAGCAGTTCTTC. Protein sequence: CASSQAGDFYNEQFF.

Worth noting for this clonotype: The junction departs from the called germline gene at one end, perhaps through a read error. V is TRBV7-9 and J is TRBJ1-2; 8 bases agree with TRBD1. This CDR3 contains 15 residues. Germline CDR1 reads SEHNR; CDR2 reads FQNEAQ (reference sequence). CDR3 sequence: CASNLGAGGAYGYTF. Here the CDR3 DNA reads TGTGCCAGCAACTTAGGGGCAGGGGGCGCCTATGGCTACACCTTC.

There are many counts of this clonotype. The gene calls are TRBV29-1 and TRBJ1-1; possible D gene TRBD1, 5 bases. Germline-derived CDR1 and CDR2 are SQVTM and ANQGSEA. Trimming shortened V by 7 bases and J by 1 base, and 13 bases separated the two germline ends. This CDR3 has 13 amino acids. The CDR3 DNA is TGCAGCGGAATCCGGGACGAGAACACTGAAGCTTTCTTT. Its protein is CSGIRDENTEAFF. The full variable domain, rest sourced from reference TRBV29-1 and TRBJ1-1, is SAVISQKPSRDICQRGTSLTIQCQVDSQVTMMFWYRQQPGQSLTLIATANQGSEATYESGFVIDKFPISRPNLTFSTLTVSNMSPEDSSIYLCSGIRDENTEAFFGQGTRLTVV.

This clonotype showed up many times. V is TRBV10-1 and J is TRBJ2-7, with D possibly being TRBD2 (6 bases). Germline CDR1 is WNHNN and CDR2 is SYGVQD (reference sequence). The CDR3 has 13 amino acids. The V gene lost 8 bases and the J gene lost 7 bases, with 18 bases spanning the gap. CDR3 coding DNA: TGCGCCAGCTCCCGGGGCGGGACGCCTGAGCAGTACTTC. Translating it yields CASSRGGTPEQYF.

This clonotype was seen many times. This sequence joins TRBV12-3 or TRBV12-4 and TRBJ2-7; no firm D call. The CDR3 runs to 12 residues. V lost 6 bases and J lost 2, with 8 bases in between. In DNA, the CDR3 is TGTGCCAGCAGCCCTACCCCCTACGAGCAGTACTTC. It specifies CASSPTPYEQYF.

This clonotype was counted at least ten times. The chain combines TRBV29-1 with TRBJ2-1; D unclear. Trimming took off 5 bases at V and 9 bases at J, with 11 bases between the two ends. This CDR3 has 11 amino acids. Germline CDR1 SQVTM, CDR2 ANQGSEA. The CDR3, as DNA: TGCAGCGTTCCGGAATCAATTGAGCAGTTCTTC. Protein sequence: CSVPESIEQFF.

This clonotype was observed many times. V usage is TRBV20-1 and J usage is TRBJ1-4; D is perhaps TRBD1 (6 bases). CDR3 length: 15 amino acids. V was shortened by 3 bases and J by 3 bases, with 14 bases between the two germline ends. CDR1 is DFQATT, CDR2 SNEGSKA, per germline (reference sequence). CDR3: CSASHPGGSNEKLFF. In DNA form, the CDR3 reads TGCAGTGCTAGCCACCCCGGGGGCTCTAATGAAAAACTGTTTTTT.

This clonotype showed up just a few times. V and J are TRBV7-9 and TRBJ1-4, with D possibly TRBD1 on 6 matching bases. The V gene's germline CDR1 is SEHNR and CDR2 FQNEAQ (reference sequence). CDR3 size: 15 residues. The V end lost 5 bases, the J end lost 5 bases, and 15 bases lay between the germline ends. CDR3 sequence: CASSPPGQRNEKLFF. CDR3 DNA: TGTGCCAGCAGCCCCCCCGGACAGAGAAATGAAAAACTGTTTTTT.

This clonotype was seen a few times. The chain joins TRBV5-4 to TRBJ1-2; tentative D call: TRBD1 (6 bases). CDR3 size: 14 residues. Germline loops: CDR1 SGHNT, CDR2 YYREEE (reference sequence). Trimming shortened V by 2 bases and J by 5 bases, and 13 bases separated the two germline ends. CDR3 region: CASSFDTGSYGYTF. CDR3 in DNA: TGTGCCAGCAGCTTTGACACAGGGAGTTATGGCTACACCTTC.

A word on this clonotype: This may stem from a read error, because a much larger clone lies one nucleotide away. V usage is TRBV10-1 and J usage is TRBJ2-3; D perhaps matches TRBD2 (5 bases). This CDR3 region has 15 residues. CDR1 is WNHNN and CDR2 is SYGVQD in the germline V gene (reference sequence). The CDR3 nucleotides read TGCGCCAGCAGTGAGGTCGGGAAATCCACAGATACGCAGTGTTTT. Translating it yields CASSEVGKSTDTQCF.

Of note for this clonotype: A much larger clone differs from this one at a single base, so this may be a read error. This rearrangement joins TRBV20-1 to TRBJ2-4, with 11 bases matching TRBD2. Germline CDR1 and CDR2: DFQATT and SNEGSKA (reference sequence). The CDR3 runs 16 residues. The CDR3 DNA reads as TGCAGTGGGGGTAGCGGGAGGGCCTCGGCCAAAAACACTCAGTACTTC. Translation: CSGGSGRASAKNTQYF.

The table lists this clonotype with many counts. V and J are TRBV3-1 and TRBJ2-1, with TRBD2 matching over 7 bases. Trimming removed 7 bases from V and 0 bases from J; junction bases left unmatched: 3. The length of the CDR3 is 14 residues. In germline, CDR1 is LGHDT, CDR2 YNNKEL (reference sequence). CDR3: CASKSGNSYNEQFF. The CDR3 coding sequence is TGTGCCAGCAAGAGCGGGAACTCCTACAATGAGCAGTTCTTC.

This clonotype was observed many times. The genes are TRBV5-1 and TRBJ2-2, with 7 bases that match TRBD2. The CDR3 spans 14 residues. The V gene end was trimmed by 4 bases and the J gene end by 7 bases; junction bases not matched to a gene: 7. CDR1 SGHRS and CDR2 YFSETQ come from the germline V gene. The chain's CDR3 is CASSRSSSGGELFF. The CDR3 region has the DNA TGCGCCAGCAGCCGTTCGTCTAGCGGCGGGGAGCTGTTTTTT. Filled out from reference TRBV5-1 and TRBJ2-2, the complete variable domain reads KAGVTQTPRYLIKTRGQQVTLSCSPISGHRSVSWYQQTPGQGLQFLFEYFSETQRNKGNFPGRFSGRQFSNSRSEMNVSTLELGDSALYLCASSRSSSGGELFFGEGSRLTVL.

This clonotype was detected ten times or more. The chain combines TRBV29-1 with TRBJ1-4; TRBD1 aligns across 7 bases. In germline, CDR1 is SQVTM, CDR2 ANQGSEA. J was trimmed by 4 bases and V by 7 bases; bases with no gene match: 6. This CDR3 spans 13 amino acids. CDR3 sequence: CSAGTANNEKLFF. CDR3 in DNA: TGCAGCGCCGGGACAGCTAATAATGAAAAACTGTTTTTT.

The table lists this clonotype with many counts. The V and J genes are TRBV20-1 and TRBJ1-2, with D possibly TRBD1 on 5 matching bases. CDR3 length: 13 residues. CDR1 is DFQATT, CDR2 SNEGSKA, per germline (reference sequence). V was cut by 3 bases and J by 1 base, with 9 bases left in between. The CDR3 loop reads CSASRGYNYGYTF. DNA of the CDR3: TGCAGTGCTAGTAGGGGATATAACTATGGCTACACCTTC.

This clonotype was recorded at least ten times. J is TRBJ2-3 and V is TRBV27, with a possible D match to TRBD2 (5 bases). The germline V and J ends were trimmed by 2 bases and 2 bases, with 8 bases remaining between them. Germline assignment: CDR1 MNHEY and CDR2 SMNVEV (reference sequence). This CDR3 is built from 14 residues. CDR3 amino acids: CASSLRTYTDTQYF. CDR3 in DNA: TGTGCCAGCAGTTTAAGGACTTACACAGATACGCAGTATTTT.